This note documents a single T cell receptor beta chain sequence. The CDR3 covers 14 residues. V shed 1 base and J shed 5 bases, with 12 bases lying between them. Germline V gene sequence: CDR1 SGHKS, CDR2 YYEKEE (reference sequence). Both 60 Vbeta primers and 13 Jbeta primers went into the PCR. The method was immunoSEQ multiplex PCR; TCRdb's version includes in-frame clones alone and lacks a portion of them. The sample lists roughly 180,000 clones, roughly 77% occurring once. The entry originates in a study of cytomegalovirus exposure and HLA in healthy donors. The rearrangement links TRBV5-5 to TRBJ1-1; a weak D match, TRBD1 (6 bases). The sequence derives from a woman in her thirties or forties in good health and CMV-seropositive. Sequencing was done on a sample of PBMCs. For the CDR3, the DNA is TGTGCCAGCAGCTTGATGTATAGGGGGACTGAAGCTTTCTTT. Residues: CASSLMYRGTEAFF.